This passage covers 32 T cell receptor beta chains from one sample sequenced in a study of beta chain features in type 1 diabetes. The isolated RNA, all of it, was reverse transcribed, so expressed TCRB transcripts were what got sequenced. Sequencing used immunoSEQ multiplex PCR; TCRdb keeps in-frame clones, though not all of them. The sample has about 620,000 clones, 15% to 18% seen once. What was sequenced was naive CD4+ T cells from blood. Receptor source: a man aged 18-30 years in good health.

The gene calls are TRBV4-1 and TRBJ2-1, with D unresolved. Trimming took off 3 bases at V and 10 bases at J, with 19 bases between the two ends. The CDR3 is 15 residues long. CDR1 is MGHRA and CDR2 is YSYEKL in the germline V gene. CDR3 region: CASSHPTGKGGEQFF. CDR3 sequence (DNA): TGCGCCAGCAGCCATCCAACGGGTAAGGGTGGGGAGCAGTTCTTC.

J is TRBJ1-2 and V is TRBV9; D gene uncertain. The CDR3 spans 14 residues. With 0 bases removed from V and 1 base from J, the gap between germline ends came to 7 bases. The germline CDR1 and CDR2 sequences are SGDLS and YYNGEE. CDR3 bases: TGTGCCAGCAGCGTAGACGGGAATAACTATGGCTACACCTTC. Translating it yields CASSVDGNNYGYTF.

This clone was seen a few times. The sample has other DNA sequences that encode this CDR3 too. The chain carries TRBV28 and TRBJ2-6, with D tentatively TRBD1 (6 bases). The CDR3 spans 15 residues. CDR1 is MDHEN and CDR2 is SYDVKM in the germline V gene. With 2 bases removed from V and 2 bases from J, the gap between germline ends came to 7 bases. This chain's CDR3 is CASSLAGAGANVLTF. CDR3 coding DNA: TGTGCCAGCAGTTTAGCAGGGGCTGGGGCCAACGTCCTGACTTTC.

This clone occurred a few times. The V call is TRBV4-2, the J call TRBJ1-3; 7 positions agree with TRBD1. The CDR3 length is 15 residues. CDR1 LGHNA and CDR2 YNFKEQ come from the germline V gene. J lost 0 bases, V lost 5 bases, and 4 bases had no gene match. The CDR3: CASSADRHSGNTIYF. The CDR3 bases are TGTGCCAGCAGCGCGGACAGGCACTCTGGAAACACCATATATTTT.

The rearrangement links TRBV9 to TRBJ2-2; 8 bases fit TRBD1. The germline V gene encodes CDR1 SGDLS and CDR2 YYNGEE. This CDR3 contains 16 residues. The V segment lost 1 base and the J segment 5 bases; nucleotides outside the gene matches: 7. This CDR3 is CASSVRETGVTGELFF. The CDR3 DNA follows: TGTGCCAGCAGCGTAAGGGAGACAGGGGTGACCGGGGAGCTGTTTTTT.

This clone was detected ten times or more. This chain uses TRBV23-1 with TRBJ2-2, with TRBD1 as a possible D gene (6 bases). TRBV23-1 is filed as an ORF, its function uncertain. The CDR3 is 15 amino acids. V gave up 5 bases and J gave up 4 bases, with 14 bases separating them. The CDR3 loop is CASSKLTGITGELFF. Written as DNA, the CDR3 is TGCGCCAGCAGTAAGCTGACAGGAATCACCGGGGAGCTGTTTTTT.

The chain recombines TRBV7-2 with TRBJ2-7; no clear D gene. CDR3 length equals 14 residues. Germline assignment: CDR1 SGHTA and CDR2 FQGNSA. Trimming pared 0 bases from V and 0 bases from J, leaving 6 bases between. The CDR3 loop reads CASSLAGLSYEQYF. CDR3 DNA sequence: TGTGCCAGCAGCTTAGCCGGCCTCTCCTACGAGCAGTACTTC. The full variable domain, with the rest looked up from reference TRBV7-2 and TRBJ2-7, is GAGVSQSPSNKVTEKGKDVELRCDPISGHTALYWYRQSLGQGLEFLIYFQGNSAPDKSGLPSDRFSAERTGGSVSTLTIQRTQQEDSAVYLCASSLAGLSYEQYFGPGTRLTVT.

The V gene is TRBV11-2, the J gene TRBJ2-7, with 9 positions matching TRBD2. CDR1 and CDR2 from the germline V gene are SGHAT and FQNNGV. This CDR3 is built from 15 residues. V was pared by 5 bases and J by 2 bases, with 7 bases of the junction left unmatched. The CDR3 protein is CASSARLAVPYEQYF. The DNA of the CDR3 is TGTGCCAGCAGCGCAAGACTAGCGGTTCCCTACGAGCAGTACTTC.

This sequence joins TRBV9 and TRBJ1-5, with D maybe TRBD1 (5 bases). Looked up from germline, CDR1 is SGDLS and CDR2 is YYNGEE. The CDR3 loop spans 17 amino acids. V was cut by 3 bases and J by 0 bases, with 16 bases left in between. The CDR3 DNA reads as TGTGCCAGCAGCGGCGGGACGGGAACAGCTAGCAATCAGCCCCAGCATTTT. Translation gives CASSGGTGTASNQPQHF.

This clone came up a few times. This chain uses TRBV12-2 with TRBJ2-1. TRBV12-2 is annotated as a pseudogene. CDR3 length equals 15 residues. CDR3: CASRPCPDGNNEQFF. The CDR3 DNA is TGTGCAAGTCGCCCTTGCCCGGACGGAAACAATGAGCAGTTCTTC.

The chain has TRBV9 and TRBJ2-3, with 7 bases matching TRBD1. V was clipped by 2 bases and J by 4 bases; unmatched bases: 4. Germline V lookup: CDR1 SGDLS, CDR2 YYNGEE. The CDR3 consists of 14 residues. CDR3 protein: CASSVAGGSDTQYF. CDR3 DNA sequence: TGTGCCAGCAGCGTGGCAGGGGGTTCAGATACGCAGTATTTT.

The chain has TRBV7-7 and TRBJ2-1; D is undetermined. V lost 5 bases and J 6 bases, leaving 17 bases between the germline ends. Germline CDR1 is SSHAT and CDR2 is FNYEAQ (reference sequence). CDR3 size: 15 residues. The chain's CDR3 is CASSTTTGSFNEQFF. For the CDR3, the DNA is TGTGCCAGCAGCACGACAACCGGATCTTTCAATGAGCAGTTCTTC. The full variable domain, in which reference TRBV7-7 and TRBJ2-1 provide the parts outside the CDR3, is GAGVSQSPRYKVTKRGQDVTLRCDPISSHATLYWYQQALGQGPEFLTYFNYEAQPDKSGLPSDRFSAERPEGSISTLTIQRTEQRDSAMYRCASSTTTGSFNEQFFGPGTRLTVL.

This clone was recorded a few times. This chain joins TRBV7-2 and TRBJ2-5; TRBD1 agrees at 9 bases. Per germline, CDR1 SGHTA and CDR2 FQGNSA. Trimming at V came to 1 base and at J to 5 bases, leaving 8 bases not matched to a gene. This CDR3 region has 16 residues. CDR3 residues: CASSLGGTGGRETQYF. The CDR3 DNA sequence: TGTGCCAGCAGCTTAGGGGGTACAGGGGGCAGGGAGACCCAGTACTTC. The variable domain in full, completed from reference TRBV7-2 and TRBJ2-5, reads GAGVSQSPSNKVTEKGKDVELRCDPISGHTALYWYRQSLGQGLEFLIYFQGNSAPDKSGLPSDRFSAERTGGSVSTLTIQRTQQEDSAVYLCASSLGGTGGRETQYFGPGTRLLVL.

Details on this clone: Distinct nucleotide sequences in the sample also encode this CDR3. The chain employs TRBV5-1 and TRBJ2-1; D possibly corresponds to TRBD1 (7 bases). V shed 4 bases and J shed 5 bases, with 10 bases lying between them. The CDR3 sequence is 13 residues long. The germline V gene encodes CDR1 SGHRS and CDR2 YFSETQ. CDR3 bases: TGCGCCAGCAGCCCCAGGGGGGACAATGAGCAGTTCTTC. It yields the protein CASSPRGDNEQFF.

The genes are TRBV5-1 and TRBJ2-3; D is undetermined. CDR1 is SGHRS and CDR2 is YFSETQ in the germline V gene. The CDR3 runs to 14 residues. V was pared by 6 bases and J by 6 bases, with 17 bases between. CDR3 DNA: TGCGCCAGCACCCTATGGGCCCGGAAGGATACGCAGTATTTT. As protein: CASTLWARKDTQYF.

The gene calls are TRBV10-3 and TRBJ2-3, with a tentative D call TRBD2 (6 bases). This CDR3 has 13 amino acids. V lost 8 bases, J lost 1 base, and 10 bases lay in between. Per the germline V gene, CDR1 is ENHRY and CDR2 is SYGVKD. The CDR3 loop reads CAIGGLGTDTQYF. In DNA, the CDR3 is TGTGCCATCGGAGGGTTGGGCACAGATACGCAGTATTTT.

The rearrangement links TRBV27 to TRBJ2-4; 14 bases fit TRBD2. The V gene end was trimmed by 2 bases and the J gene end by 2 bases; junction bases not matched to a gene: 11. The CDR3 is 20 residues long. Germline CDR1 and CDR2: MNHEY and SMNVEV (reference sequence). The CDR3 is CASSLLLPGLAGVTKNIQYF. The DNA for the CDR3 is TGTGCCAGCAGTTTACTACTCCCGGGACTAGCGGGAGTAACCAAAAACATTCAGTACTTC.

This clone was detected a few times. The chain has TRBV2 and TRBJ1-2, with D tentatively TRBD1 (5 bases). Trimming took off 8 bases at V and 3 bases at J, with 19 bases between the two ends. Germline CDR1 reads SNHLY; CDR2 reads FYNNEI. CDR3 size: 15 residues. This CDR3 reads CASHSGRDEDYGYTF. CDR3 nucleotides: TGTGCCAGCCACTCCGGCAGGGACGAGGACTATGGCTACACCTTC.

This clone has just a few counts. The gene calls are TRBV2 and TRBJ1-5; no definite D call. Trimming pared 8 bases from V and 4 bases from J, leaving 9 bases between. The CDR3 loop spans 12 amino acids. CDR1 is SNHLY and CDR2 is FYNNEI in the germline V gene. As DNA, the CDR3 is TGTGCCAGCTCAACCGGAAATCAGCCCCAGCATTTT. This gives the protein CASSTGNQPQHF. The entire variable domain, with the rest obtained from reference TRBV2 and TRBJ1-5, is as follows: EPEVTQTPSHQVTQMGQEVILRCVPISNHLYFYWYRQILGQKVEFLVSFYNNEISEKSEIFDDQFSVERPDGSNFTLKIRSTKLEDSAMYFCASSTGNQPQHFGDGTRLSIL.

This clone was seen a handful of times. The chain has TRBV6-1 and TRBJ2-7, with D tentatively TRBD2 (5 bases). Germline CDR1 reads MNHNS; CDR2 reads SASEGT. The V end lost 2 bases, the J end lost 4 bases, and 6 bases lay between the germline ends. CDR3 length: 12 amino acids. For the CDR3, the DNA is TGTGCCAGCAGTGAACGGGGATACGAGCAGTACTTC. Translated, it gives CASSERGYEQYF.

The V gene is TRBV28, the J gene TRBJ2-3; D gene uncertain. Germline assignment: CDR1 MDHEN and CDR2 SYDVKM. This CDR3 has 11 amino acids. V was pared by 4 bases and J by 5 bases, with 4 bases between. CDR3 protein: CASSYEDTQYF. CDR3 nucleotide sequence: TGTGCCAGCAGTTATGAAGATACGCAGTATTTT.

The rearrangement links TRBV27 to TRBJ2-5; 8 bases line up with TRBD2. Germline V gene data show CDR1 as MNHEY and CDR2 as SMNVEV (reference sequence). The CDR3 is 13 residues long. After removal of 9 bases from V and 4 bases from J, the junction contained 7 bases not matched to a gene. CDR3 bases: TGTGCCAGTGCGGGGGGCTCAAGAGAGACCCAGTACTTC. Residues: CASAGGSRETQYF.

V gene TRBV27 combines with J gene TRBJ1-2; 8 bases agree with TRBD1. The CDR3 covers 14 residues. Per germline, CDR1 MNHEY and CDR2 SMNVEV (reference sequence). The V and J ends lost 5 bases and 4 bases, in that order; junction bases with no gene match: 6. CDR3 amino acids: CASSQDRAGYGYTF. CDR3 nucleotides: TGTGCCAGCAGTCAGGACAGGGCGGGCTATGGCTACACCTTC.

This clone has only a few counts. This chain uses TRBV20-1 with TRBJ1-1, with D hard to call. The V gene lost 8 bases and the J gene lost 12 bases, with 13 bases spanning the gap. There are 9 residues in the CDR3. Germline lookup yields CDR1 DFQATT and CDR2 SNEGSKA (reference sequence). DNA of the CDR3: TGCAGTCCATCGGGCGGGACTTTCTTT. This gives the protein CSPSGGTFF.

In this sample, this clone turned up a few times. V gene TRBV19 combines with J gene TRBJ1-3; no definite D call. The CDR3 covers 15 residues. V shed 6 bases and J shed 0 bases, with 12 bases lying between them. Germline V gene data show CDR1 as LNHDA and CDR2 as SQIVND (reference sequence). CDR3 in DNA: TGTGCCAGTAGCCCTCCTTGGATCTCTGGAAACACCATATATTTT. This codes for CASSPPWISGNTIYF.

The V and J genes are TRBV9 and TRBJ1-1, with D hard to call. V dropped 3 bases and J dropped 1 base, with 13 bases sitting between them. From germline, CDR1 is SGDLS and CDR2 YYNGEE. This CDR3 has 15 amino acids. The CDR3, as DNA: TGTGCCAGCAGCGCCCAGACAAAACCGAACACTGAAGCTTTCTTT. Protein: CASSAQTKPNTEAFF.

A few counts support this clone. The chain couples TRBV5-4 to TRBJ1-1; D gene ambiguous. The CDR3 sequence is 14 residues long. With 0 bases removed from V and 10 bases from J, the gap between germline ends came to 16 bases. Germline V lookup: CDR1 SGHNT, CDR2 YYREEE (reference sequence). The CDR3 reads CASSLGLTELGAFF. The DNA of the CDR3 is TGTGCCAGCAGCTTGGGATTAACAGAACTAGGAGCTTTCTTT. The full variable domain, in which reference TRBV5-4 and TRBJ1-1 provide the parts outside the CDR3, is ETGVTQSPTHLIKTRGQQVTLRCSSQSGHNTVSWYQQALGQGPQFIFQYYREEENGRGNFPPRFSGLQFPNYSSELNVNALELDDSALYLCASSLGLTELGAFFGQGTRLTVV.

The CDR3 DNA sequence: TGTGCCAGCAGTTCAGCGGGGAGAGCCAAAATGGACATTCAGTACTTC. Protein: CASSSAGRAKMDIQYF. The chain carries TRBV25-1 and TRBJ2-4, with 7 bases matching TRBD2. Per germline, CDR1 MGHDK and CDR2 SYGVNS. This CDR3 spans 16 amino acids. J lost 8 bases, V lost 5 bases, and 15 bases had no gene match.

In its sample, this clone was seen a few times. This chain links TRBV7-2 with TRBJ2-1, with 9 bases that match TRBD2. The CDR3 extends over 16 amino acids. CDR1 SGHTA and CDR2 FQGNSA come from the germline V gene. After removal of 6 bases from V and 3 bases from J, the junction contained 9 bases not matched to a gene. The CDR3 coding sequence is TGTGCCAGCAGACTCTCTCTAGCGGGGTTCTACAATGAGCAGTTCTTC. This encodes CASRLSLAGFYNEQFF.

Only a few counts were recorded for this clone. V gene TRBV12-5 combines with J gene TRBJ2-5; 7 nucleotides match TRBD2. V lost 7 bases, J lost 2 bases, and 7 bases stayed unmatched. The CDR3 runs 14 residues. Germline values: CDR1 LGHNT, CDR2 FRNRAP. This CDR3 reads CASARRGGQETQYF. As DNA, the CDR3 is TGTGCTAGTGCCCGACGGGGAGGGCAAGAGACCCAGTACTTC.

This clone was detected a few times. The rearrangement uses TRBV11-2 and TRBJ2-7; 7 nucleotides align to TRBD2. The germline V gene has CDR1 SGHAT and CDR2 FQNNGV. V was clipped by 6 bases and J by 6 bases; unmatched bases: 14. This CDR3 has 15 amino acids. The CDR3 reads CASRSLAGGSLEQYF. The CDR3 DNA reads TGTGCCAGCAGATCATTAGCGGGTGGCTCCCTCGAGCAGTACTTC.

The chain uses TRBV25-1 and TRBJ1-4, with D uncertain. The ends were cut back, 0 bases at V and 5 bases at J, with 16 bases in the middle. The CDR3 sequence is 17 residues long. Germline V gene lookup returns CDR1 MGHDK and CDR2 SYGVNS. CDR3 region: CASSEYIFVGGNEKLFF. DNA of the CDR3: TGTGCCAGCAGTGAATATATATTTGTCGGAGGGAATGAAAAACTGTTTTTT.